The rows below give T cell receptor beta chains drawn from one sample of a study of blood T cell repertoires in COVID-19. This table comes from immunoSEQ multiplex PCR, and its TCRdb copy is limited to in-frame clones, with some not included. The sample records fewer than 450,000 clones, about nine tenths being singletons. The source material was peripheral blood. The receptors derive from a woman in her seventies with COVID-19, enrolled during active disease. CDR3s include the opening cysteine and the closing phenylalanine or tryptophan. D genes are given only for firm matches. Clone size is shown for a subset of rows, as once, few, many or a class of expanded clone.

once | TRBJ2-2 | TRBV19 | NA | CASTPPGTGELFF | TGTGCCAGTACTCCACCGGGGACCGGGGAGCTGTTTTTT
NA | TRBJ1-4 | TRBV6-5 | NA | CASSYGQLNEKLFF | TGTGCCAGCAGTTACGGACAGCTTAATGAAAAACTGTTTTTT
once | TRBJ2-2 | TRBV7-3 | NA | CASSFTSTGELFF | TGTGCCAGCAGCTTTACTAGCACCGGGGAGCTGTTTTTT
few | TRBJ2-7 | TRBV4-1 | NA | CASSQEAGISYEQYF | TGCGCCAGCAGCCAAGAAGCCGGTATCTCCTACGAGCAGTACTTC
NA | TRBJ2-3 | TRBV5-1 | TRBD2 | CASSFETGGPVDTQYF | TGCGCCAGCAGCTTTGAAACGGGGGGACCGGTAGATACGCAGTATTTT
NA | TRBJ1-2 | TRBV10-3 | NA | CAISESGAGYTF | TGTGCCATCAGTGAGTCTGGGGCTGGCTACACCTTC
once | TRBJ2-1 | TRBV5-1 | TRBD2 | CASSSGGGVRGNEQFF | TGCGCCAGCAGCTCGGGCGGCGGGGTGCGGGGGAATGAGCAGTTCTTC
NA | TRBJ2-5 | TRBV9 | NA | CASSADGDQETQYF | TGTGCCAGCAGCGCCGACGGAGACCAAGAGACCCAGTACTTC
NA | TRBJ2-3 | TRBV4-1 | TRBD2 | CASSQDLGTRRLDTQYF | TGCGCCAGCAGCCAAGACCTGGGGACTAGGAGGTTGGATACGCAGTATTTT
once | TRBJ1-3 | TRBV6-5 | NA | CASSYKGQYSGNTIYF | TGTGCCAGCAGTTACAAAGGACAGTACTCTGGAAACACCATATATTTT
NA | TRBJ1-2 | TRBV5-1 | NA | CASSPQEGGYGYTF | TGCGCCAGCAGTCCTCAGGAGGGCGGCTATGGCTACACCTTC
NA | TRBJ1-2 | TRBV4-3 | NA | CASSQDSAGDYGYTF | TGCGCCAGCAGCCAAGATTCAGCCGGAGACTATGGCTACACCTTC
NA | TRBJ1-1 | TRBV7-2 | NA | CASSLAFQGTVAFF | TGTGCCAGCAGCTTAGCGTTCCAGGGGACGGTAGCTTTCTTT
NA | TRBJ2-1 | TRBV15 | TRBD2 | CATAIAGWNEQFF | TGTGCCACCGCAATAGCGGGGTGGAATGAGCAGTTCTTC
NA | TRBJ1-5 | TRBV6-5 | NA | CATRQANQPQHF | TGTGCCACGCGACAGGCGAATCAGCCCCAGCATTTT
few | TRBJ1-5 | TRBV9 | TRBD1 | CASSVGQGDQPQHF | TGTGCCAGCAGCGTTGGACAGGGCGATCAGCCCCAGCATTTT
NA | TRBJ2-2 | TRBV7-2 | NA | CASSLGGVAGNTGELFF | TGTGCCAGCAGCTTGGGGGGTGTTGCTGGGAACACCGGGGAGCTGTTTTTT
NA | TRBJ1-2 | TRBV10-3 | NA | CAASQESASYGYTF | TGTGCCGCCTCACAGGAGTCGGCTTCCTATGGCTACACCTTC
few | TRBJ1-3 | TRBV5-6 | TRBD1 | CASSLVAGGNRNTIYF | TGTGCCAGCAGCTTGGTGGCAGGGGGAAATCGAAACACCATATATTTT
NA | TRBJ2-1 | TRBV11-1 | TRBD2 | CASSLERGGEQFF | TGTGCCAGCAGCTTAGAGCGCGGGGGTGAGCAGTTCTTC
NA | TRBJ2-1 | TRBV2 | TRBD1 | CASRATGGYNEQFF | TGTGCCAGCAGAGCGACAGGGGGCTACAATGAGCAGTTCTTC
NA | TRBJ2-7 | TRBV27 | NA | CASSGVLSYEQYF | TGTGCCAGTTCAGGGGTGCTCTCCTACGAGCAGTACTTC